One sample yielded the 21 T cell receptor beta chains listed below, sequenced in a study of control samples from healthy donors and cancer patients. Using immunoSEQ multiplex PCR, the repertoire was profiled, and TCRdb retains in-frame clones only, with some absent. The sample includes about 84,000 clones, approximately 82% seen only once; the top ten take around 10%. Sequencing was done on a sample of PBMCs. The receptors derive from a man between 60 and 70 years old with head and neck cancer.

This chain links TRBV5-1 with TRBJ2-7; 10 bases align to TRBD2. The V segment lost 1 base and the J segment 6 bases; nucleotides outside the gene matches: 7. The CDR3 covers 15 residues. Per germline, CDR1 SGHRS and CDR2 YFSETQ. The CDR3 reads CASSLQAGGPGEQYF. The CDR3 DNA is TGCGCCAGCAGCTTGCAAGCGGGAGGGCCTGGCGAGCAGTACTTC.

V and J are TRBV11-2 and TRBJ2-1, with D possibly TRBD1 on 8 matching bases. Trimming removed 5 bases from V and 6 bases from J, with 20 bases in between. CDR3 length: 16 amino acids. Germline values: CDR1 SGHAT, CDR2 FQNNGV. The CDR3 protein is CASSHGQGGLGNEQFF. The CDR3 coding sequence is TGTGCCAGCAGCCACGGACAGGGAGGGTTGGGCAATGAGCAGTTCTTC.

This clone is a singleton in its sample. The CDR3 DNA sequence: TGTGCCAGCAGTTTGCGACAGGATTCTTATGGCTACACCTTC. Translation: CASSLRQDSYGYTF. The J gene is TRBJ1-2, the V gene TRBV28, with D possibly matching TRBD1 (6 bases). This CDR3 comprises 14 residues. V lost 3 bases and J 5 bases, leaving 13 bases between the germline ends. CDR1 is MDHEN, CDR2 SYDVKM, per germline.

V is TRBV7-9 and J is TRBJ2-5, with 9 bases fitting TRBD1. This CDR3 region has 15 residues. The trim removed 5 bases at V and 5 bases at J, leaving 9 bases unmatched. Germline V CDR1 and CDR2: SEHNR, FQNEAQ (reference sequence). This CDR3 is CASSLGDRVGETQYF. Written as DNA, the CDR3 is TGTGCCAGCAGCCTAGGGGACAGGGTCGGGGAGACCCAGTACTTC. Drawing the rest from reference TRBV7-9 and TRBJ2-5, the complete variable domain is DTGVSQNPRHKITKRGQNVTFRCDPISEHNRLYWYRQTLGQGPEFLTYFQNEAQLEKSRLLSDRFSAERPKGSFSTLEIQRTEQGDSAMYLCASSLGDRVGETQYFGPGTRLLVL.

The chain joins TRBV6-6 to TRBJ2-7; TRBD2 matches 14 bases. Germline V lookup: CDR1 MNHNY, CDR2 SVGAGI (reference sequence). There are 18 residues in the CDR3. V was clipped by 5 bases and J by 1 base; unmatched bases: 10. CDR3 in amino acids: CASSGSRLAGGHSYEQYF. CDR3 DNA sequence: TGTGCCAGCAGTGGATCGCGACTAGCGGGAGGGCATTCCTACGAGCAGTACTTC.

V gene TRBV7-9 combines with J gene TRBJ1-1; D gene unclear. The V gene's germline CDR1 is SEHNR and CDR2 FQNEAQ (reference sequence). Trimming stripped 2 bases from V and 0 bases from J, with 4 bases between. This CDR3 comprises 13 residues. The CDR3 coding sequence is TGTGCCAGCAGCTTACCGTTGAACACTGAAGCTTTCTTT. Amino acid sequence: CASSLPLNTEAFF.

The chain links TRBV3-1 (or the pseudogene TRBV3-2) to TRBJ2-1, with 9 bases lining up with TRBD1. Germline assignment: CDR1 LGHDT and CDR2 YNNKEL (reference sequence). With 8 bases clipped from V and 8 bases from J, the junction kept 10 bases outside the gene matches. The CDR3 extends over 14 amino acids. Written as DNA, the CDR3 is TGTGCCAGCCGTCCGGGACAGGGATGGGATGAGCAGTTCTTC. Encoded protein: CASRPGQGWDEQFF.

This chain links TRBV5-1 with TRBJ2-4; D could derive from TRBD1 or TRBD2 (5 bases each). Trimming took 0 bases from V and 7 from J, leaving 14 bases between them. The CDR3 has 15 residues. Germline V CDR1 and CDR2: SGHRS, YFSETQ. The CDR3 nucleotides are TGCGCCAGCAGCTTGGTTGGGACCCCGGAGAACATTCAGTACTTC. Encoded protein: CASSLVGTPENIQYF.

The genes are TRBV28 and TRBJ1-1; TRBD1 matches 9 bases. V shed 7 bases and J 8 bases; nucleotides not matched to a gene: 11. Germline CDR1 reads MDHEN; CDR2 reads SYDVKM. This CDR3 spans 14 amino acids. The CDR3 region has the DNA TGTGCCAGCACCGCGGACAGGGGCCAATTCGAAGCTTTCTTT. It codes for CASTADRGQFEAFF.

V gene TRBV5-1 combines with J gene TRBJ1-4, with 8 nucleotides matching TRBD1. Germline lookup yields CDR1 SGHRS and CDR2 YFSETQ. The trim removed 2 bases at V and 2 bases at J, leaving 8 bases unmatched. The length of the CDR3 is 17 residues. This chain's CDR3 is CASSLTGQGPTNEKLFF. The CDR3 DNA follows: TGCGCCAGCAGCTTAACTGGACAGGGTCCGACTAATGAAAAACTGTTTTTT.

This chain connects TRBV6-5 to TRBJ2-7, with D perhaps matching TRBD1 or TRBD2 (6 bases each). Germline lookup yields CDR1 MNHEY and CDR2 SVGAGI. Trimming left V 0 bases short and J 0 bases short, with 12 bases between. This CDR3 has 16 residues. The CDR3 reads CASSYSKGGSSYEQYF. Written as DNA, the CDR3 is TGTGCCAGCAGTTACTCGAAGGGGGGCAGCTCCTACGAGCAGTACTTC.

This clone was detected a few times. Here the CDR3 DNA reads TGTGCCAGCAGCTCGGACCTTTACCAAGAGACCCAGTACTTC. Translation gives CASSSDLYQETQYF. The V call is TRBV5-5, the J call TRBJ2-5; no firm D call. The V gene's germline CDR1 is SGHKS and CDR2 YYEKEE (reference sequence). V was shortened by 3 bases and J by 0 bases, with 9 bases between the two germline ends. There are 14 residues in the CDR3.

This clone was observed a handful of times. The chain joins TRBV30 to TRBJ1-5; D ambiguous. The CDR3 runs to 13 residues. The V gene lost 1 base and the J gene lost 1 base, with 5 bases spanning the gap. CDR1 GTSNPN and CDR2 SVGIG come from the germline V gene (reference sequence). In DNA form, the CDR3 reads TGTGCCTGGAGTGCGAACAGCAATCAGCCCCAGCATTTT. This translates into CAWSANSNQPQHF.

The V call is TRBV7-9, the J call TRBJ1-2; D is undetermined. This CDR3 has 12 residues. The germline gives CDR1 SEHNR, CDR2 FQNEAQ (reference sequence). V was clipped by 5 bases and J by 8 bases, with 12 bases between them. CDR3 DNA: TGTGCCAGCAGCACAACAGCTATAGGCTACACCTTC. Translation: CASSTTAIGYTF.

The V gene is TRBV11-2, the J gene TRBJ2-7; 14 bases are shared with TRBD2. The CDR3 is 15 amino acids. Losses at the gene ends were 4 bases for V and 7 bases for J; bases not matched to a gene: 6. CDR1 and CDR2 from the germline V gene are SGHAT and FQNNGV. This CDR3 reads CASSSTSGRAKEQYF. CDR3 nucleotide sequence: TGTGCCAGCAGCTCGACTAGCGGGAGGGCCAAGGAGCAGTACTTC.

The rearrangement links TRBV18 to TRBJ2-5; possibly TRBD2 for D (6 bases). V dropped 1 base and J dropped 9 bases, with 6 bases sitting between them. The CDR3 is 11 residues long. CDR1 KGHSH and CDR2 LQKENI come from the germline V gene. The CDR3 loop reads CASSPREAQYF. In DNA form, the CDR3 reads TGTGCCAGCTCACCACGGGAGGCCCAGTACTTC.

V and J are TRBV9 and TRBJ2-5, with D maybe TRBD2 (5 bases). This CDR3 region has 14 residues. V was pared by 0 bases and J by 1 base, with 7 bases between. Germline-derived CDR1 and CDR2 are SGDLS and YYNGEE. CDR3 loop: CASSVGAAQETQYF. The CDR3 bases are TGTGCCAGCAGCGTAGGAGCGGCCCAAGAGACCCAGTACTTC. The variable domain in full, with the rest retrieved from reference TRBV9 and TRBJ2-5, is DSGVTQTPKHLITATGQRVTLRCSPRSGDLSVYWYQQSLDQGLQFLIQYYNGEERAKGNILERFSAQQFPDLHSELNLSSLELGDSALYFCASSVGAAQETQYFGPGTRLLVL.

This clone was counted a few times. The chain carries TRBV27 and TRBJ1-5; TRBD1 aligns across 10 bases. The CDR3 is 15 residues long. Per the germline V gene, CDR1 is MNHEY and CDR2 is SMNVEV (reference sequence). Trimming took 5 bases from V and 7 from J; bases not matched to a gene: 8. CDR3 in DNA: TGTGCCAGCAGTGACAGGGGGCGTCAAGAGCAGCCCCAGCATTTT. It encodes CASSDRGRQEQPQHF.

The chain recombines TRBV29-1 with TRBJ2-3; 8 bases line up with TRBD2. V lost 7 bases, J lost 0 bases, and 3 bases stayed unmatched. The germline V gene encodes CDR1 SQVTM and CDR2 ANQGSEA. There are 13 residues in the CDR3. The CDR3 sequence: CSAGGGSTDTQYF. As DNA, the CDR3 is TGCAGCGCCGGGGGGGGGAGCACAGATACGCAGTATTTT.

This clone showed up just once. Other DNA sequences in the sample encode the same CDR3. V and J are TRBV11-2 and TRBJ1-2, with D possibly being TRBD1 (5 bases). There are 13 residues in the CDR3. Germline V lookup: CDR1 SGHAT, CDR2 FQNNGV. The germline V and J ends were trimmed by 0 bases and 5 bases, with 7 bases remaining between them. The CDR3: CASSLEGDYGYTF. The DNA for the CDR3 is TGTGCCAGCAGCTTAGAGGGGGATTATGGCTACACCTTC.

This chain connects TRBV24-1 to TRBJ2-7, with D tentatively TRBD1 or TRBD2 (5 bases each). The CDR3 sequence is 12 residues long. V was pared by 5 bases and J by 5 bases, with 9 bases between. Germline CDR1 and CDR2: KGHDR and SFDVKD. The CDR3 DNA reads TGTGCCACCAGTGGTCCGGGACACGAGCAGTACTTC. It is translated as CATSGPGHEQYF.